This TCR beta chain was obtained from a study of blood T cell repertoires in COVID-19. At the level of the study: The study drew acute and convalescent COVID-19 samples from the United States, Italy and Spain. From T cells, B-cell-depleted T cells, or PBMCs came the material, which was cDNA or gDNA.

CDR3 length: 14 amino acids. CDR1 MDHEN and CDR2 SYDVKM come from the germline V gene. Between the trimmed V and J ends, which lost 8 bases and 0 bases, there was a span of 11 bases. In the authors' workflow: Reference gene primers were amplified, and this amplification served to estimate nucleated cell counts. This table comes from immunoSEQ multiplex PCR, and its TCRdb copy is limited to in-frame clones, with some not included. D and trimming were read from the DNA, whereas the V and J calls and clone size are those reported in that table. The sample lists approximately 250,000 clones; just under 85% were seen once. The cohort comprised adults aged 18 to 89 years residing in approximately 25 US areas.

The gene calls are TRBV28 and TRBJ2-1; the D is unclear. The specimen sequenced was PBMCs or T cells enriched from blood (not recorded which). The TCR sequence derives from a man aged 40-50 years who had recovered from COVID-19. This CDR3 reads CASEAPPSYNEQFF. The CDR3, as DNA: TGTGCCAGCGAGGCCCCACCCTCCTACAATGAGCAGTTCTTC.